What follows describes a single T cell receptor (beta chain). No antigen is known for it. TCRdb called the reads again in MiXCR, with one record for every CDR3 protein. In the table there are approximately 990,000 distinct CDR3 sequences, approximately 31% of which are singletons. The CDR3 sequence is 16 residues long. The germline V gene has CDR1 MRHNA and CDR2 SNTAGT. The ends lost 7 bases at V and 5 bases at J; junction bases unmatched: 14. The data are from a study of T cell repertoires in cytomegalovirus infection. Specimen: cultured CD8+ T cells from PBMCs, collected from culture after CMV antigen stimulation. The rearrangement uses TRBV6-4 and TRBJ2-5, with TRBD1 matching over 9 bases. The sequence derives from a human donor in good health (CMV status not recorded). Some clones in this sample may be carry-over from other donors' samples. CDR3 residues: CASKLTGGASFETQYF. The CDR3, as DNA: TGTGCCAGCAAATTAACAGGGGGCGCGTCGTTTGAGACCCAGTACTTC.